What follows are 12 T cell receptor beta chains derived from one specimen sequenced in a study of T cells in Graves' hyperthyroidism and ophthalmopathy. Using RNA transcripts as the source, TCR beta CDR3 regions were amplified. Researchers ran a first-round RT-PCR on the TCR CDR3 using the HTBI primer set. TCRdb re-called the multiplex PCR reads with MiXCR, one entry per CDR3 protein. The repertoire holds about 610,000 distinct CDR3 sequences, with about 15% as singletons. The sample consisted of blood. The source is a woman aged 40-49 years with Graves' ophthalmopathy.

This clonotype was seen ten or more times. The chain uses TRBV10-3 and TRBJ2-7; weak D call: TRBD1 (6 bases). The germline V gene encodes CDR1 ENHRY and CDR2 SYGVKD. Trimming took 1 base from V and 5 from J, leaving 9 bases between them. This CDR3 has 13 residues. CDR3 amino acids: CAISELGDNEQYF. The CDR3 nucleotides are TGTGCCATCAGTGAGTTAGGGGACAACGAGCAGTACTTC.

The chain uses TRBV7-8 and TRBJ1-5; 9 nucleotides align to TRBD1. The CDR3 loop spans 16 amino acids. V lost 6 bases, J lost 1 base, and 7 bases stayed unmatched. CDR1 and CDR2 from the germline V gene are SGHVS and FQNEAQ. CDR3 region: CASREQGAGSNQPQHF. As DNA, the CDR3 is TGTGCCAGCAGGGAACAGGGGGCAGGGAGCAATCAGCCCCAGCATTTT.

This clonotype was picked up many times. V and J are TRBV4-1 and TRBJ1-1; no clear D gene. Trimming took 0 bases from V and 1 from J, leaving 12 bases between them. Germline V CDR1 and CDR2: MGHRA, YSYEKL. The CDR3 loop spans 16 amino acids. The CDR3 sequence: CASSQDPGWANTEAFF. CDR3 DNA sequence: TGCGCCAGCAGCCAAGATCCGGGATGGGCGAACACTGAAGCTTTCTTT.

The rearrangement links TRBV28 to TRBJ2-7, with D maybe TRBD2 (6 bases). Germline V gene lookup returns CDR1 MDHEN and CDR2 SYDVKM. V was trimmed by 10 bases and J by 0 bases, leaving 13 bases between them. This CDR3 has 13 residues. This CDR3 reads CAIRRESSYEQYF. CDR3 in DNA: TGTGCCATCCGTCGGGAGAGCTCCTACGAGCAGTACTTC.

CDR3 sequence reads: CASSDAGTGFLAFF. The CDR3 nucleotides are TGTGCCAGCAGTGACGCCGGGACAGGGTTTTTGGCTTTCTTT. The chain carries TRBV6-2 or TRBV6-3 and TRBJ1-1; 9 bases line up with TRBD1. This CDR3 contains 14 residues. The germline CDR1 and CDR2 sequences are MNHEY and SVGEGT. V lost 5 bases, J lost 11 bases, and 12 bases stayed unmatched.

The rearrangement links TRBV5-1 to TRBJ1-2; D possibly corresponds to TRBD1 (5 bases). The germline V gene has CDR1 SGHRS and CDR2 YFSETQ. V was trimmed by 4 bases and J by 3 bases, leaving 25 bases between them. The CDR3 is 18 amino acids. CDR3 nucleotides: TGCGCCAGCAGCCCTGTACGGGGGAAAAAAAATGGTGACTATGGCTACACCTTC. It is translated as CASSPVRGKKNGDYGYTF.

This chain uses TRBV28 with TRBJ1-1, with 8 bases matching TRBD1. The J segment lost 2 bases and the V segment lost 10 bases, leaving 12 bases of the junction unmatched. The germline V gene encodes CDR1 MDHEN and CDR2 SYDVKM. The length of the CDR3 is 15 residues. CDR3 DNA: TGTGCCACTTCCACCGGGACAGGACTCAACACTGAAGCTTTCTTT. Translated: CATSTGTGLNTEAFF.

V and J are TRBV6-1 and TRBJ1-5, with unresolved D. There are 14 residues in the CDR3. CDR1 is MNHNS, CDR2 SASEGT, per germline. The V gene lost 5 bases and the J gene lost 6 bases, with 14 bases spanning the gap. DNA for the CDR3: TGTGCCAGCAGTCCCCGGGAGAAATTTCAGCCCCAGCATTTT. Its translation is CASSPREKFQPQHF.

The chain carries TRBV7-9 and TRBJ2-7; 10 nucleotides agree with TRBD2. There are 16 residues in the CDR3. The germline gives CDR1 SEHNR, CDR2 FQNEAQ (reference sequence). Losses at the gene ends were 4 bases for V and 5 bases for J; bases not matched to a gene: 11. The CDR3 nucleotides read TGTGCCAGCAGCTCCCCGCCAGGGACTAGCGTCGACGAGCAGTACTTC. Its translation is CASSSPPGTSVDEQYF.

This clonotype was detected ten times or more. The chain has TRBV25-1 and TRBJ1-1; D is undetermined. Per the germline V gene, CDR1 is MGHDK and CDR2 is SYGVNS. CDR3 length equals 13 residues. Trimming pared 4 bases from V and 1 base from J, leaving 7 bases between. CDR3 region: CASSVTANTEAFF. In DNA form, the CDR3 reads TGTGCCAGCAGTGTAACGGCGAACACTGAAGCTTTCTTT.

This clonotype was observed a few times. V usage is TRBV6-1 and J usage is TRBJ2-2; unclear D gene. The germline V gene encodes CDR1 MNHNS and CDR2 SASEGT. The CDR3 runs to 14 residues. Trimming shortened V by 5 bases and J by 2 bases, and 9 bases separated the two germline ends. CDR3 in amino acids: CASSRNRNTGELFF. For the CDR3, the DNA is TGTGCCAGCAGTCGGAACAGAAACACCGGGGAGCTGTTTTTT.

The V gene is TRBV6-2 or TRBV6-3, the J gene TRBJ2-7, with D perhaps TRBD2 (6 bases). Germline CDR1 is MNHEY and CDR2 is SVGEGT. V lost 6 bases and J 4 bases, leaving 10 bases between the germline ends. This CDR3 region has 12 residues. CDR3 DNA sequence: TGTGCCAGCAGCTATCTAGCGTACGAGCAGTACTTC. This codes for CASSYLAYEQYF.